Below are 24 T cell receptor beta chains sequenced from a single sample in a study of T-cell memory formation after mild COVID-19. TCRdb called the 5' RACE reads again in MiXCR, with one record for every CDR3 protein. This sample carries roughly 250,000 distinct CDR3 sequences, around 15% of them seen once, and the ten largest clones take roughly a fifth. Sequenced input: PBMCs or a T cell subset sorted from them (not recorded which). Receptors originate from a man aged 18 to 29 who had mild COVID-19 (a few samples of this study predate the infection). Cell type and time point are not known.

There are a few counts of this clonotype. The chain recombines TRBV19 with TRBJ2-2; D remains ambiguous. CDR1 is LNHDA, CDR2 SQIVND, per germline (reference sequence). The CDR3 consists of 12 residues. V dropped 9 bases and J dropped 4 bases, with 9 bases sitting between them. The CDR3 region is CASPGPTGELFF. The DNA for the CDR3 is TGTGCCAGCCCGGGCCCCACCGGGGAGCTGTTTTTT.

The chain couples TRBV9 to TRBJ2-3; D is unclear. V lost 3 bases and J 2 bases, leaving 7 bases between the germline ends. The CDR3 totals 13 residues. Germline values: CDR1 SGDLS, CDR2 YYNGEE. CDR3 loop: CASSDRNTDTQYF. The CDR3 DNA sequence: TGTGCCAGCAGCGACAGAAACACAGATACGCAGTATTTT.

The chain links TRBV12-5 to TRBJ1-5, with 8 bases lining up with TRBD1. J gave up 5 bases and V 6 bases, and 12 bases lay outside the gene matches. This CDR3 has 16 residues. The germline CDR1 and CDR2 sequences are LGHNT and FRNRAP. CDR3 in DNA: TGTGCTAGTGGCACTACTTTAGGACAGGGCGATCAGCCCCAGCATTTT. It translates to CASGTTLGQGDQPQHF.

The CDR3 here is CASSHRDRGPLAKNIQYF. CDR3 in DNA: TGTGCCAGCAGCCACCGGGACAGGGGCCCTTTAGCCAAAAACATTCAGTACTTC. The chain couples TRBV7-9 to TRBJ2-4; 10 positions agree with TRBD1. Trimming removed 5 bases from V and 0 bases from J; junction bases left unmatched: 10. CDR3 length equals 18 residues. From germline, CDR1 is SEHNR and CDR2 FQNEAQ (reference sequence).

This clonotype was counted between two and nine times. The chain joins TRBV9 to TRBJ1-3; 7 bases fit TRBD1. The junction had 8 bases not matched to a gene; V was cut back by 4 bases and J by 4 bases. Per the germline V gene, CDR1 is SGDLS and CDR2 is YYNGEE. CDR3 length: 15 residues. In DNA, the CDR3 is TGTGCCAGCAGCCCCCGACAGGGTGTAGGAAACACCATATATTTT. The encoded protein is CASSPRQGVGNTIYF.

The sample holds a few counts of this clonotype. This chain links TRBV20-1 with TRBJ2-2; 9 bases align to TRBD1. The CDR3 has 15 amino acids. Germline V gene lookup returns CDR1 DFQATT and CDR2 SNEGSKA (reference sequence). V shed 2 bases and J 6 bases; nucleotides not matched to a gene: 7. CDR3: CSARTGTGSAGELFF. In DNA, the CDR3 is TGCAGTGCTAGAACAGGGACAGGGAGCGCCGGGGAGCTGTTTTTT.

A few counts support this clonotype. The CDR3 loop is CASSQSLAGYYEQYV. DNA for the CDR3: TGTGCCAGCAGTCAATCCCTAGCGGGATACTACGAGCAGTACGTC. This chain uses TRBV2 with TRBJ2-7; 9 nucleotides match TRBD2. Germline V gene data show CDR1 as SNHLY and CDR2 as FYNNEI. V gave up 5 bases and J gave up 3 bases; unmatched junction bases: 8. This CDR3 is 15 amino acids long.

The table lists this clonotype with a few counts. This sequence joins TRBV6-2 or TRBV6-3 and TRBJ1-5; TRBD1 agrees at 8 bases. The CDR3 is 13 amino acids. The germline CDR1 and CDR2 sequences are MNHEY and SVGEGT. J was trimmed by 7 bases and V by 6 bases; bases with no gene match: 5. In nucleotides, the CDR3 is TGTGCCAGCAGAGGACAGGGCCAGCAGCCCCAGCATTTT. Residues: CASRGQGQQPQHF.

The rearrangement links TRBV10-3 to TRBJ2-5; a weak D match, TRBD1 (6 bases). The CDR3 runs 13 residues. Between the trimmed V and J ends, which lost 5 bases and 4 bases, there was a span of 11 bases. The germline gives CDR1 ENHRY, CDR2 SYGVKD. The CDR3, as DNA: TGTGCCATCAGTAAGACAGGATCAGAGACCCAGTACTTC. Its translation is CAISKTGSETQYF.

This chain uses TRBV20-1 with TRBJ2-7; D is possibly TRBD2 (6 bases). This CDR3 contains 13 residues. V was pared by 6 bases and J by 2 bases, with 14 bases between. Germline lookup yields CDR1 DFQATT and CDR2 SNEGSKA (reference sequence). CDR3 sequence: CSAARGGPYEQYV. The CDR3 DNA reads TGCAGTGCGGCAAGGGGAGGACCCTACGAGCAGTACGTC.

The J gene is TRBJ2-7, the V gene TRBV5-6; D possibly corresponds to TRBD1 (5 bases). Trimming removed 1 base at V and 7 bases at J, with 18 bases between. This CDR3 is 15 amino acids long. Germline V gene data show CDR1 as SGHDT and CDR2 as YYEEEE. The CDR3 spells CASSLIAGNPTEQYV. CDR3 DNA sequence: TGTGCCAGCAGCTTGATCGCAGGGAACCCTACGGAGCAGTACGTC.

The J gene is TRBJ1-5, the V gene TRBV7-2, with D hard to call. The CDR3 totals 14 residues. V was pared by 3 bases and J by 6 bases, with 12 bases between. CDR1 is SGHTA, CDR2 FQGNSA, per germline. The CDR3, as DNA: TGTGCCAGCAGCTTGGGTCTCGGTTCTCAGCCCCAGCATTTT. This encodes CASSLGLGSQPQHF.

This clonotype occurred a few times. The rearrangement joins TRBV4-3 to TRBJ2-2; 8 bases align to TRBD2. Unmatched junction bases numbered 4, after V lost 0 bases and J lost 1 base. CDR3 length: 17 amino acids. CDR1 is LGHNA, CDR2 YSLEER, per germline. CDR3 sequence reads: CASSQEDSGVNTGELFF. The CDR3 region has the DNA TGCGCCAGCAGCCAAGAGGATAGCGGGGTGAACACCGGGGAGCTGTTTTTT.

This clonotype turned up a few times. The rearrangement joins TRBV7-9 to TRBJ2-2, with 15 bases that match TRBD2. Trimming took 5 bases from V and 0 from J; bases not matched to a gene: 7. Germline V lookup: CDR1 SEHNR, CDR2 FQNEAQ (reference sequence). The CDR3 loop spans 19 amino acids. CDR3 protein: CASSVHGTSGGPNTGELFF. The CDR3 nucleotides are TGTGCCAGCAGCGTTCACGGGACTAGCGGGGGGCCGAACACCGGGGAGCTGTTTTTT. Full variable domain (remainder filled in from reference TRBV7-9 and TRBJ2-2): DTGVSQNPRHKITKRGQNVTFRCDPISEHNRLYWYRQTLGQGPEFLTYFQNEAQLEKSRLLSDRFSAERPKGSFSTLEIQRTEQGDSAMYLCASSVHGTSGGPNTGELFFGEGSRLTVL.

This clonotype came up a few times. V gene TRBV6-6 combines with J gene TRBJ2-5, with 13 bases that match TRBD2. The CDR3 runs to 14 residues. Germline V CDR1 and CDR2: MNHNY, SVGAGI (reference sequence). The trim removed 5 bases at V and 4 bases at J, leaving 1 base unmatched. CDR3 DNA sequence: TGTGCCAGCAGTACTAGCGGGGGGGTAGAGACCCAGTACTTC. The encoded protein is CASSTSGGVETQYF.

This clonotype was found a few times. The chain recombines TRBV5-1 with TRBJ2-3, with 10 bases aligning to TRBD2. After removal of 3 bases from V and 4 bases from J, the junction contained 5 bases not matched to a gene. There are 15 residues in the CDR3. From germline, CDR1 is SGHRS and CDR2 YFSETQ. CDR3 region: CASSWERGGPDTQYF. The CDR3 DNA follows: TGCGCCAGCAGCTGGGAGCGGGGGGGCCCAGATACGCAGTATTTT.

CDR3 nucleotide sequence: TGCAGTGCTAGAGGACACTCCCTGCCTGGGGCCAACGTCCTGACTTTC. Its protein is CSARGHSLPGANVLTF. The chain uses TRBV20-1 and TRBJ2-6; D is unclear. The V gene lost 1 base and the J gene lost 2 bases, with 12 bases spanning the gap. Germline V gene sequence: CDR1 DFQATT, CDR2 SNEGSKA (reference sequence). The CDR3 extends over 16 amino acids.

This clonotype appeared a few times. The gene calls are TRBV28 and TRBJ2-5; D possibly corresponds to TRBD2 (6 bases). Trimming took off 3 bases at V and 0 bases at J, with 14 bases between the two ends. The CDR3 is 16 amino acids. In germline, CDR1 is MDHEN, CDR2 SYDVKM. The CDR3 here is CASSLGLAQYQETQYF. CDR3 coding DNA: TGTGCCAGCAGTTTGGGTCTAGCGCAGTACCAAGAGACCCAGTACTTC.

The chain carries TRBV20-1 and TRBJ2-3; 8 nucleotides match TRBD2. V lost 5 bases to trimming and J lost 0 bases; unmatched junction nucleotides: 13. CDR3 size: 17 residues. Per the germline V gene, CDR1 is DFQATT and CDR2 is SNEGSKA (reference sequence). The CDR3 nucleotides read TGCAGTGCTGTCGGGGGGGACACTTTTTCTAGCACAGATACGCAGTATTTT. This sequence encodes CSAVGGDTFSSTDTQYF.

The V call is TRBV4-3, the J call TRBJ2-5; no firm D call. The CDR3 totals 13 residues. Trimming left V 4 bases short and J 4 bases short, with 10 bases between. Per the germline V gene, CDR1 is LGHNA and CDR2 is YSLEER. The CDR3 DNA reads as TGCGCCAGCAGCCTGGTTCTCGGAGAGACCCAGTACTTC. Its translation is CASSLVLGETQYF.

This clonotype was found many times. The chain is built from TRBV12-3 or TRBV12-4 and TRBJ1-5; D is ambiguous. Trimming shortened V by 4 bases and J by 3 bases, and 10 bases separated the two germline ends. The CDR3 is 14 amino acids. CDR3: CASSSRDYNQPQHF. The CDR3 DNA sequence: TGTGCCAGCAGTTCTCGAGATTACAATCAGCCCCAGCATTTT.

This chain joins TRBV7-2 and TRBJ2-7, with 7 bases that match TRBD1. J lost 4 bases, V lost 6 bases, and 12 bases had no gene match. Germline values: CDR1 SGHTA, CDR2 FQGNSA. The CDR3 is made up of 15 amino acids. The CDR3 bases are TGTGCCAGCAGGCCGGGGACAGCAATAGGGTACGAGCAGTACTTC. Protein: CASRPGTAIGYEQYF.

J is TRBJ1-3 and V is TRBV7-2; D is unresolved. The CDR3 totals 13 residues. V gave up 5 bases and J gave up 0 bases, with 5 bases separating them. Germline V gene data show CDR1 as SGHTA and CDR2 as FQGNSA. CDR3 sequence: CASSKYSGNTIYF. CDR3 coding DNA: TGTGCCAGCAGCAAATACTCTGGAAACACCATATATTTT.

This clonotype has more than one count but fewer than ten. The CDR3 sequence is CASSLMGQGVGEQYF. CDR3 coding DNA: TGTGCCAGCAGCTTAATGGGACAGGGAGTCGGCGAGCAGTACTTC. This sequence joins TRBV7-3 and TRBJ2-7; 9 bases align to TRBD1. The CDR3 sequence is 15 residues long. Germline V lookup: CDR1 SGHTA, CDR2 FQGTGA. V dropped 1 base and J dropped 6; count of bases not matched to a gene: 7.